The rows below give T cell receptor beta chains drawn from one sample of a study of cytomegalovirus exposure and HLA in healthy donors. This table comes from immunoSEQ multiplex PCR, and its TCRdb copy is limited to in-frame clones, with some not included. The data hold about 170,000 clones, with 73% observed a single time. Input material: PBMCs. Receptors originate from a woman younger than 30 in good health and CMV-seropositive. Each CDR3 is given with its conserved first and last residue. A D gene is named only where the DNA matches it firmly. Not every row has a clone size; where given, it reads once, few, many or a size class.

D gene,J gene,clone size,V gene,CDR3 protein,CDR3 DNA
NA,TRBJ2-2,NA,TRBV14,CASSQDGRGNTGELFF,TGTGCCAGCAGCCAAGACGGAAGGGGGAACACCGGGGAGCTGTTTTTT
TRBD2,TRBJ2-1,NA,TRBV7-6,CASSPGGGVMNEQFF,TGTGCCAGCAGCCCCGGGGGAGGGGTTATGAATGAGCAGTTCTTC
TRBD2,TRBJ2-1,once,TRBV7-9,CASSNLAGGPAQFF,TGTGCCAGCAGCAATCTAGCGGGGGGGCCGGCCCAGTTCTTC
NA,TRBJ2-2,NA,TRBV19,CASSRRRGANDAGELFF,TGTGCCAGTAGTAGGCGGCGGGGCGCAAACGACGCCGGGGAGCTGTTTTTT
NA,TRBJ1-2,once,TRBV4-3,CASSQWAEAYGYTF,TGCGCCAGCAGCCAATGGGCGGAGGCCTATGGCTACACCTTC
TRBD1,TRBJ2-7,once,TRBV5-4,CASSPGSRTGVREQYF,TGTGCCAGCAGCCCCGGTAGTCGGACAGGGGTGAGGGAGCAGTACTTC
TRBD1,TRBJ2-7,once,TRBV5-4,CASSSRTGTELYEQYF,TGTGCCAGCAGCTCCCGAACCGGGACAGAGCTCTACGAGCAGTACTTC
NA,TRBJ1-1,NA,TRBV28,CASSLCRGSNTEAFF,TGTGCCAGCAGTTTATGCAGGGGAAGCAACACTGAAGCTTTCTTT
TRBD1,TRBJ1-1,NA,TRBV7-9,CASSFGNILGQGPDTEAFF,TGTGCCAGCAGCTTTGGCAATATTTTGGGACAGGGGCCCGACACTGAAGCTTTCTTT
TRBD1,TRBJ1-1,NA,TRBV5-5,CASSFMRQGNTEAFF,TGTGCCAGCAGCTTTATGCGACAGGGGAACACTGAAGCTTTCTTT
NA,TRBJ2-2,NA,TRBV10-3,CAISESGRGQGGGELFF,TGTGCCATCAGTGAGTCAGGGCGAGGCCAGGGAGGCGGGGAGCTGTTTTTT
NA,TRBJ2-7,NA,TRBV6-6,CASSYRTGSSYEQYF,TGTGCCAGCAGTTACCGCACAGGGAGCTCCTACGAGCAGTACTTC
TRBD2,TRBJ2-7,NA,TRBV14,CASSRGWGLAQDEQYF,TGTGCCAGCAGCCGGGGATGGGGACTAGCGCAGGACGAGCAGTACTTC
NA,TRBJ1-6,few,TRBV25-1,CASSGVGGRSPLHF,TGTGCCAGCAGCGGTGTCGGGGGACGGTCACCCCTCCACTTT
TRBD1,TRBJ2-7,NA,TRBV5-4,CASSSRDSSYEQYF,TGTGCCAGCAGCTCCCGGGACAGCTCCTACGAGCAGTACTTC
TRBD2,TRBJ2-5,NA,TRBV5-1,CASSLGRTSGEIQETQYF,TGCGCCAGCAGCTTAGGAAGGACTAGCGGGGAGATCCAAGAGACCCAGTACTTC
TRBD2,TRBJ2-1,NA,TRBV12-5,CASGLGLAGNEQFF,TGTGCTAGTGGTCTCGGACTAGCGGGCAATGAGCAGTTCTTC
NA,TRBJ2-3,NA,TRBV18,CASSPSTDTDTQYF,TGTGCCAGCTCACCTTCGACAGACACAGATACGCAGTATTTT
NA,TRBJ2-7,NA,TRBV7-9,CSSSLGGGYEQYF,TGTTCCAGCAGCTTAGGGGGAGGGTACGAGCAGTACTTC
TRBD1,TRBJ1-1,NA,TRBV29-1,CSVEPGNRGPEAFF,TGCAGCGTTGAGCCTGGAAACAGGGGCCCCGAAGCTTTCTTT
TRBD1,TRBJ2-1,NA,TRBV5-4,CASSKAGQGLFF,TGTGCCAGCAGCAAGGCAGGACAGGGTTTATTCTTC
NA,TRBJ1-2,few,TRBV2,CASSEAGEGGGYTF,TGTGCCAGCAGTGAAGCAGGGGAGGGGGGTGGCTACACCTTC
TRBD2,TRBJ2-3,NA,TRBV11-2,CASTRTSGADTQYF,TGTGCCAGCACCCGGACTAGCGGGGCAGATACGCAATATTTT
TRBD1,TRBJ1-2,NA,TRBV7-2,CASSLDQGVNGYTF,TGTGCCAGCAGCTTAGATCAGGGGGTGAATGGCTACACCTTC
NA,TRBJ1-1,NA,TRBV10-3,CAISEQGNTEAFF,TGTGCCATCAGTGAACAGGGGAACACTGAAGCTTTCTTT
TRBD1,TRBJ2-2,NA,TRBV6-5,CASSPGQGPTGELFF,TGTGCCAGCAGTCCGGGACAGGGGCCCACCGGGGAGCTGTTTTTT
NA,TRBJ1-1,few,TRBV6-1,CASSEYSGEGTEAFF,TGTGCCAGCAGTGAATATTCCGGGGAAGGGACTGAAGCTTTCTTT
NA,TRBJ1-6,NA,TRBV5-7,CASTLPDSSYNSPLHF,TGTGCCAGCACCCTCCCCGACAGCTCCTATAATTCACCCCTCCACTTT
NA,TRBJ2-2,once,TRBV30,CALTEFANTGELFF,TGTGCCTTGACAGAGTTCGCGAACACCGGGGAGCTGTTTTTT
TRBD1,TRBJ1-5,NA,TRBV6-6,CASSRQGPDQPQHF,TGTGCCAGCAGTCGACAGGGGCCGGATCAGCCCCAGCATTTT
TRBD1,TRBJ2-2,NA,TRBV7-2,CASSFGQVNTGELFF,TGTGCCAGCAGCTTCGGACAGGTGAACACCGGGGAGCTGTTTTTT
NA,TRBJ2-7,NA,TRBV2,CASSEVTSSYEQYF,TGTGCCAGCAGTGAGGTCACTAGCTCCTACGAGCAGTACTTC
TRBD1,TRBJ1-6,NA,TRBV28,CASSNLPGTGGGSPLHF,TGTGCCAGCAGTAACCTACCCGGGACAGGGGGCGGTTCACCCCTCCACTTT
NA,TRBJ1-1,NA,TRBV7-6,CASSQLNMNTEAFF,TGTGCCAGCAGCCAACTAAATATGAACACTGAAGCTTTCTTT